This TCR beta chain was recovered during a study of T-cell memory formation after mild COVID-19 (dated by TCRdb to about 2021). Study-wide context: TCR sequence clusters from the two donors were found to be largely donor specific. In two donors, T-cell clones that expanded and contracted after mild COVID-19 were followed by sequencing TCRalpha and TCRbeta repertoires longitudinally. The cohort was made up of two young adult volunteers, one female and one male, who were previously healthy.

The CDR3 has 15 amino acids, counting the end cysteine and phenylalanine. The CDR3 DNA has 45 bases and is translated from base 1. V was cut back by 0 bases and J by 10 bases, leaving a gap of 13 bases between them. The germline V gene (reference sequence) specifies LGHDT as CDR1 and YNNKEL as CDR2. Ficoll-Paque density gradient centrifugation was the method used to isolate PBMCs. The paper's findings and limits, for the study overall: The study included only a couple of mild cases, and larger cohorts that include severe cases with pre-infection samples were judged to be necessary. Some responding clones were detected in pre-infection memory, which suggested that pre-existing cross-reactive memory T cells had joined the SARS-CoV-2 response. The second-wave clones that peaked on day 37 were not confirmed to be SARS-CoV-2 specific. From day 15 to 85, contracting clones showed balanced CD4/CD8 phenotypes, whereas a second wave of clones that expanded from day 15 to 37 leaned towards CD4+. Contracting CD4+ clones were found mainly in CM and EM memory subsets, while CD8+ clones were enriched in EMRA.

The run used an Illumina NovaSeq 6000. Using 5'RACE with constant-segment primers, TCRalpha and TCRbeta cDNA libraries were constructed, with sample barcodes and unique molecular identifiers added in the process. Trizol reagent was used to extract RNA from every sample. Library amplification was performed in two PCR steps, and a second sample barcode and Illumina TruSeq adapters were introduced in the second step. Libraries were sequenced on an Illumina NovaSeq with 2 x 150 bp paired-end reads. The study's processing was this. The reads were demultiplexed and collapsed into UMI-guided consensus sequences using migec v1.2.7. Using mixcr v2.1.11, UMI consensuses were aligned to TRA and TRB V and J templates and then assembled into clonotypes. Expanded or contracted clonotypes were those called significant by both edgeR and NoisET, with noise models trained on biological replicates. For edgeR calls, the thresholds were a false discovery rate-adjusted p below 0.01 and a log2 fold-change of 1. As an exploratory analysis of dynamics, max-normalized trajectories of the 1000 most abundant clonotypes were examined with PCA combined with hierarchical clustering. Separately sequenced CD4+ and CD8+ repertoires were used to assign the CD4 or CD8 phenotype of responding clones. Starting from the raw public reads, TCRdb applied fastp trimming at Q25, assembled clones with MiXCR and retained in-frame beta chains. Records with the same CDR3 protein are collapsed into one entry carrying the most frequent genes and DNA. The V and J calls, along with clone size, are taken from TCRdb and not from the paper's own processing. The sample data list around 210,000 distinct CDR3 sequences, and approximately 10% of these were observed just once. The ten largest clones add up to 3% to 4% of the sample.

With respect to this clonotype: The clone's antigen remains unknown. Nothing much larger sits one base from this clone, and base qualities are not available.

This TCR derives from a man aged 18 to 35 who had mild COVID-19 (a few samples of this study predate the infection). The sample titles of this study are shuffled in the database, so cell type and time point are left out; the donor was told from shared clones. The material sequenced was PBMCs or a T cell subset sorted from them (not recorded which). The chain was built from TRBV3-1 and TRBJ1-6; a weak D assignment points to TRBD1 (6 bases agree). The CDR3 sequence is CASSQEQGRGSPLHF. In nucleotide form, the sequence is TGTGCCAGCAGCCAAGAACAGGGAAGGGGGTCACCCCTCCACTTT. Joined to the reference TRBV3-1 and TRBJ1-6 proteins, this CDR3 gives the full variable domain: DTAVSQTPKYLVTQMGNDKSIKCEQNLGHDTMYWYKQDSKKFLKIMFSYNNKELIINETVPNRFSPKSPDKAHLNLHINSLELGDSAVYFCASSQEQGRGSPLHFGNGTRLTVT.